The 18 T cell receptor beta chains presented below share a single source sample, sequenced in a study of siplizumab effects on memory and regulatory T cells. Data came from immunoSEQ multiplex PCR; TCRdb stores just in-frame clones and leaves some out. The sample has 40,000 to 45,000 clones, approximately 88% seen once. Sequenced material: naive CD4+ T cells sorted from blood. The receptors were sampled from a human donor in good health.

The chain uses TRBV5-1 and TRBJ1-1; possibly TRBD1 for D (6 bases). Trimming took off 5 bases at V and 0 bases at J, with 14 bases between the two ends. The CDR3 length is 15 residues. CDR1 is SGHRS and CDR2 is YFSETQ in the germline V gene. CDR3 DNA: TGCGCCAGCAGTCAGACCCGGGGGCTGAACACTGAAGCTTTCTTT. It yields the protein CASSQTRGLNTEAFF.

The chain is built from TRBV6-6 and TRBJ2-7; tentative D call: TRBD2 (7 bases). From germline, CDR1 is MNHNY and CDR2 SVGAGI (reference sequence). Trimming took 6 bases from V and 0 from J, leaving 15 bases between them. There are 15 residues in the CDR3. CDR3 coding DNA: TGTGCCAGCAGCCCAGGGGAGGGGAGCTCCTACGAGCAGTACTTC. Its translation is CASSPGEGSSYEQYF.

This chain uses TRBV25-1 with TRBJ2-7; D might be TRBD1 (6 bases). The CDR3 runs 13 residues. Germline CDR1 is MGHDK and CDR2 is SYGVNS. Deletions cut 3 bases from V and 5 bases from J, with 11 bases between. CDR3: CASSDQQGDEQYF. CDR3 sequence (DNA): TGTGCCAGCAGTGATCAACAGGGTGACGAGCAGTACTTC.

This chain joins TRBV18 and TRBJ2-7, with TRBD2 matching over 8 bases. Trimming at V came to 0 bases and at J to 4 bases, leaving 2 bases not matched to a gene. This CDR3 comprises 14 residues. Germline V gives CDR1 KGHSH, CDR2 LQKENI. CDR3 DNA: TGTGCCAGCTCACCACCCGCTAGCGGGTACGAGCAGTACTTC. It codes for CASSPPASGYEQYF.

The V call is TRBV15, the J call TRBJ2-1; 11 nucleotides line up with TRBD2. Trimming took 1 base from V and 5 from J; bases not matched to a gene: 1. The CDR3 consists of 15 residues. Germline V gene sequence: CDR1 LNHNV, CDR2 YYDKDF (reference sequence). The CDR3 protein is CATSRGLAGNNEQFF. The CDR3 DNA reads as TGTGCCACCAGCAGAGGACTAGCGGGGAACAATGAGCAGTTCTTC.

The chain has TRBV7-6 and TRBJ2-2; D is possibly TRBD1 or TRBD2 (6 bases each). Trimming took off 1 base at V and 1 base at J, with 13 bases between the two ends. The CDR3 runs to 17 residues. From germline, CDR1 is SGHVS and CDR2 FNYEAQ. CDR3 sequence (DNA): TGTGCCAGCAGCTTAGGGGCCCGGGGGCGGAACACCGGGGAGCTGTTTTTT. The encoded protein is CASSLGARGRNTGELFF.

This chain uses TRBV19 with TRBJ1-3; D gene uncertain. Trimming took off 1 base at V and 4 bases at J, with 11 bases between the two ends. This CDR3 comprises 15 residues. The germline gives CDR1 LNHDA, CDR2 SQIVND (reference sequence). The CDR3 DNA is TGTGCCAGTAGTATAGGTCAGCCCAAAGGAAACACCATATATTTT. Residues: CASSIGQPKGNTIYF.

V is TRBV4-1 and J is TRBJ1-2; tentatively, D is TRBD1 (6 bases). Germline assignment: CDR1 MGHRA and CDR2 YSYEKL. V lost 5 bases, J lost 6 bases, and 22 bases lay in between. The CDR3 contains 16 residues. The CDR3 loop is CASSEDAYQGNDGYTF. Here the CDR3 DNA reads TGCGCCAGCAGCGAGGATGCCTATCAGGGGAACGATGGCTACACCTTC.

The V gene is TRBV6-6, the J gene TRBJ1-2; D not certain. The CDR3 is 14 amino acids. Between the trimmed V and J ends, which lost 0 bases and 6 bases, there was a span of 11 bases. In germline, CDR1 is MNHNY, CDR2 SVGAGI (reference sequence). Here the CDR3 reads CASSYSPYWDGYTF. CDR3 nucleotides: TGTGCCAGCAGTTACTCACCATACTGGGATGGCTACACCTTC.

The chain couples TRBV10-1 to TRBJ2-1; D ambiguous. The V end was cut by 0 bases, the J end by 6 bases, with 9 bases between. CDR3 length: 14 amino acids. Germline V gene data show CDR1 as WNHNN and CDR2 as SYGVQD (reference sequence). In nucleotides, the CDR3 is TGCGCCAGCAGTGAGTCGTCGGTAGGCAATGAGCAGTTCTTC. Translated: CASSESSVGNEQFF.

The chain combines TRBV6-6 with TRBJ2-3; tentatively, D is TRBD2 (6 bases). CDR1 is MNHNY, CDR2 SVGAGI, per germline (reference sequence). Trimming left V 0 bases short and J 1 base short, with 11 bases between. The CDR3 covers 16 residues. CDR3 DNA sequence: TGTGCCAGCAGTTACTCCCGCGGGGCTGGCACAGATACGCAGTATTTT. This codes for CASSYSRGAGTDTQYF.

The V gene is TRBV7-2, the J gene TRBJ2-5; a possible D gene is TRBD1 (5 bases). The tail of the sequence fits TRBJ2-7 better, so the J call may be wrong. CDR3 size: 15 residues. Germline V gene lookup returns CDR1 SGHTA and CDR2 FQGNSA. The CDR3 region has the DNA TGTGCCAGCAGCTCACTCGCGCTCTCTCAGGGCGAGCAGTACTTC. Amino acids: CASSSLALSQGEQYF.

The chain links TRBV6-5 to TRBJ2-1; no clear D. The CDR3 sequence is 14 residues long. Germline V gene sequence: CDR1 MNHEY, CDR2 SVGAGI. V lost 5 bases and J 0 bases, leaving 8 bases between the germline ends. The CDR3 loop reads CASSRTGSYNEQFF. In DNA form, the CDR3 reads TGTGCCAGCAGTCGAACGGGCTCCTACAATGAGCAGTTCTTC.

V usage is TRBV5-1 and J usage is TRBJ2-2, with TRBD2 as a possible D gene (6 bases). The germline V gene encodes CDR1 SGHRS and CDR2 YFSETQ. This CDR3 comprises 15 residues. The V end was cut by 6 bases, the J end by 3 bases, with 15 bases between. In DNA form, the CDR3 reads TGCGCCAGCAACCCCTATGGCGGGGACACCGGGGAGCTGTTTTTT. It specifies CASNPYGGDTGELFF.

The gene calls are TRBV7-9 and TRBJ1-5; 7 bases are shared with TRBD1. CDR3 length: 16 amino acids. The V gene end was trimmed by 1 base and the J gene end by 1 base; junction bases not matched to a gene: 4. Germline V gives CDR1 SEHNR, CDR2 FQNEAQ (reference sequence). CDR3 sequence reads: CASSLGYRGSNQPQHF. The CDR3 DNA reads TGTGCCAGCAGCTTAGGGTACAGGGGAAGCAATCAGCCCCAGCATTTT.

The V and J genes are TRBV7-2 and TRBJ2-3, with TRBD2 identical over 8 bases. V gave up 1 base and J gave up 4 bases; unmatched junction bases: 10. This CDR3 has 17 residues. Germline V gene sequence: CDR1 SGHTA, CDR2 FQGNSA. The CDR3 loop reads CASSLGGRGAQADTQYF. The CDR3 region has the DNA TGTGCCAGCAGCTTAGGAGGGCGGGGGGCCCAGGCAGATACGCAGTATTTT.

This rearrangement joins TRBV5-1 to TRBJ2-5; the match to TRBD2 covers 11 bases. Looked up from germline, CDR1 is SGHRS and CDR2 is YFSETQ. The CDR3 totals 15 residues. J was trimmed by 3 bases and V by 6 bases; bases with no gene match: 7. The CDR3 nucleotides read TGCGCCAGCACCGAACTAGCGGGAGTGGAAGAGACCCAGTACTTC. The encoded protein is CASTELAGVEETQYF.

The genes are TRBV28 and TRBJ2-7, with TRBD1 identical over 11 bases. Germline V gives CDR1 MDHEN, CDR2 SYDVKM. This CDR3 spans 15 amino acids. V shed 7 bases, J shed 0 bases, and the junction held 5 bases outside the gene matches. CDR3 residues: CASTGTGGSSYEQYF. For the CDR3, the DNA is TGTGCCAGCACGGGGACAGGGGGAAGCTCCTACGAGCAGTACTTC.